The T cell receptor (beta chain) described here comes from a study of blood T cell repertoires in COVID-19. Study-level background: Specimens from acute and convalescent COVID-19 originated in the United States, Italy and Spain. The analysed material was cDNA or gDNA that came from T cells, B-cell-depleted T cells, or PBMCs.

This CDR3 has 14 residues. The junction had 9 bases not matched to a gene; V was cut back by 6 bases and J by 9 bases. Germline-derived CDR1 and CDR2 are MNHEY and SVGAGI. Authors' methods: Scientists estimated how many nucleated cells there were by amplifying reference gene primers. Assay: immunoSEQ multiplex PCR; the TCRdb copy retains only in-frame clones and omits some. V and J calls and clone size are copied from that table; D and trimming were computed from the DNA. The table records approximately 3,300 clones, around 93% of them present only once. This clone was detected once. The rearrangement links TRBV6-5 to TRBJ2-2; 8 nucleotides align to TRBD1. The origin of this receptor is a human donor in a cohort sampled during active COVID-19. The sample was peripheral blood. The chain's CDR3 is CASSPDRGSRELFF. The CDR3 DNA reads as TGTGCCAGCAGCCCCGACAGGGGAAGTCGGGAGCTGTTTTTT.